Below are 5 T cell receptor beta chains sequenced from a single sample in a study of CD8 T cells in ankylosing spondylitis. TCRdb re-called the 5' RACE reads with MiXCR, one entry per CDR3 protein. Of 200,000 to 250,000 distinct CDR3 sequences listed, 8% to 10% were seen once; the top ten hold 4.5% to 5%. Input material: blood, either unsorted or a sorted T cell fraction (not recorded which). The source is a female donor with ankylosing spondylitis or in good health (not recorded which).

There are many counts of this clonotype. This chain uses TRBV7-2 with TRBJ2-7, with 12 bases aligning to TRBD2. The CDR3 length is 16 residues. CDR1 is SGHTA, CDR2 FQGNSA, per germline. V was clipped by 4 bases and J by 4 bases; unmatched bases: 8. The CDR3 loop reads CASSSRTSGKIYEQYF. As DNA, the CDR3 is TGTGCCAGCAGCTCCAGGACTAGCGGGAAAATTTACGAGCAGTACTTC.

In this sample, this clonotype turned up many times. The chain joins TRBV12-3 or TRBV12-4 to TRBJ2-2, with D possibly being TRBD2 (5 bases). This CDR3 is built from 12 residues. The V and J ends lost 5 bases and 7 bases respectively, with 8 bases between them. CDR3 nucleotide sequence: TGTGCCAGCAGTGGCGGAGGCGGGGAGCTGTTTTTT. Amino acids: CASSGGGGELFF.

In regard to this clonotype: This may be a read error: a much more frequent sequence differs by one nucleotide. The V gene is TRBV27, the J gene TRBJ2-7, with 7 nucleotides matching TRBD1. The CDR3 is 13 amino acids. The germline CDR1 and CDR2 sequences are MNHEY and SMNVEV (reference sequence). The CDR3 reads CASRTGVPHERYF. In DNA form, the CDR3 reads TGTGCCAGCAGAACAGGGGTCCCCCACGAGCGGTACTTC.

The table lists this clonotype with many counts. The chain recombines TRBV2 with TRBJ2-1; possibly TRBD1 for D (6 bases). The CDR3 contains 13 residues. Germline V lookup: CDR1 SNHLY, CDR2 FYNNEI. Trimming cost V 8 bases and J 8 bases, with 16 bases left between them. CDR3 sequence: CASCLRGSDEQFF. Written as DNA, the CDR3 is TGTGCCAGCTGCCTCAGGGGTTCGGATGAGCAGTTCTTC.

This clonotype was recorded a few times. At one boundary the junction diverges from the germline segment, which might be a read error. This CDR3 reads CASRQAGVSFNEQFF. The CDR3 nucleotides are TGTGCCAGCAGACAAGCGGGAGTAAGTTTCAATGAGCAGTTCTTC. The chain carries TRBV3-1 and TRBJ2-1; 8 positions agree with TRBD2. This CDR3 has 15 amino acids. Per germline, CDR1 LGHDT and CDR2 YNNKEL (reference sequence).